The clone carrying this T cell receptor beta chain was seen a few times. Its antigen is still unknown. CDR3 size: 15 residues. Germline CDR1 LNHDA, CDR2 SQIVND (reference sequence). Trimming took off 10 bases at V and 1 base at J, with 19 bases between the two ends. This sample is part of a study of early T cells in non-severe SARS-CoV-2 infection. Across the study: The sequenced material was bulk RNA from unsorted whole blood, and its chains were unpaired. General study points: Comparison of clonotypes with VDJdb favored anti-spike CD8 responses while missing private and CD4 specificities.

Individual cDNA molecules carried attached unique molecular identifiers. TCRdb re-analysed the 5' RACE reads in MiXCR, keeping a single row per CDR3 protein. The sample includes around 50,000 distinct CDR3 sequences, around a tenth seen only once; the top ten take roughly 8.3%. The genes are TRBV19 and TRBJ1-1; no definite D call. The sequencing sample was made of whole blood. The TCR sequence derives from an adult who was a healthcare worker with PCR-confirmed SARS-CoV-2 infection or an uninfected control (not recorded which). The CDR3 is CATRQQGRGNTEAFF. The DNA for the CDR3 is TGTGCCACACGACAACAAGGGCGGGGGAACACTGAAGCTTTCTTT.